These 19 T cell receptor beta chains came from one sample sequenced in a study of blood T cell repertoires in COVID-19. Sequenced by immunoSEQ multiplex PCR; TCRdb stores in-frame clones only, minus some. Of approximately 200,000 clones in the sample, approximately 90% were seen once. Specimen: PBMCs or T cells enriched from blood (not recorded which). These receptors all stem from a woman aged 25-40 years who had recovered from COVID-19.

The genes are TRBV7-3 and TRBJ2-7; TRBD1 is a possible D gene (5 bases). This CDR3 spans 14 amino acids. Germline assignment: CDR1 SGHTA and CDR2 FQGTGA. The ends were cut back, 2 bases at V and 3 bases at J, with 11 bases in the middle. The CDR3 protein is CASSLGLGVYEQYF. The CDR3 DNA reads TGTGCCAGCAGCTTAGGTCTAGGGGTCTACGAGCAGTACTTC. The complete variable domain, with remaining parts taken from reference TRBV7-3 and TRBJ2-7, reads GAGVSQTPSNKVTEKGKYVELRCDPISGHTALYWYRQSLGQGPEFLIYFQGTGAADDSGLPNDRFFAVRPEGSVSTLKIQRTERGDSAVYLCASSLGLGVYEQYFGPGTRLTVT.

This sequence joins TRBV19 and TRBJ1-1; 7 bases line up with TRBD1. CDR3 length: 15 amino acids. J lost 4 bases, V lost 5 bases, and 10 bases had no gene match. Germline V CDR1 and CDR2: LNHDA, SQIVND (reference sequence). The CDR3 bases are TGTGCCAGTAGTTCTGCCGGGACAGCAAGCACTGAAGCTTTCTTT. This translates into CASSSAGTASTEAFF.

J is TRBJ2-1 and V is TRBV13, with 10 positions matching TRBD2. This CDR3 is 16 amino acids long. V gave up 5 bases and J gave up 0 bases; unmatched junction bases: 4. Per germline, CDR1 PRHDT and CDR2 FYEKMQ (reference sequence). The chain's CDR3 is CASSRPSGSSYNEQFF. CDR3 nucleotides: TGTGCCAGCAGCCGTCCTAGCGGGAGCTCCTACAATGAGCAGTTCTTC.

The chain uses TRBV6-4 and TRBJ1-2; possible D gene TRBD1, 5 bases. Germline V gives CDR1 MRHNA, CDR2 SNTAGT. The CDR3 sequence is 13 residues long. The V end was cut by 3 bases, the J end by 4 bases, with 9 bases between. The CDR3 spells CASSEMGGYGYTF. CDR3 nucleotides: TGTGCCAGCAGTGAAATGGGGGGCTATGGCTACACCTTC.

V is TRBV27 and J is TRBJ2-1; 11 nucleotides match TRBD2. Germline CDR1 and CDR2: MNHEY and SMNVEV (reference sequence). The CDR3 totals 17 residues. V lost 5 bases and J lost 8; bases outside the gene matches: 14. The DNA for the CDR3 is TGTGCCAGCAGTCTAAGACTAGCGGGAAGAGTTCTGGATGAGCAGTTCTTC. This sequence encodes CASSLRLAGRVLDEQFF.

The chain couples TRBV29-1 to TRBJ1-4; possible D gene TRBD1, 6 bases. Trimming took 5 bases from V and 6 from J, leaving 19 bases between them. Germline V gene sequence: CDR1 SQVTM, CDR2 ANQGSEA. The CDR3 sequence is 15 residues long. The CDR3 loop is CSVSVRGGGDEKLFF. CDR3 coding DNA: TGCAGCGTTTCCGTTAGAGGGGGGGGCGATGAAAAACTGTTTTTT.

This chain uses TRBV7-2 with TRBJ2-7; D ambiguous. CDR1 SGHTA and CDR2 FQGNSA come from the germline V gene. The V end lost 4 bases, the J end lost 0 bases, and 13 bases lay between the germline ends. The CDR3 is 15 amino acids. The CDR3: CASSSQTFSSYEQYF. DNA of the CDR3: TGTGCCAGCAGCTCCCAAACTTTCTCCTCCTACGAGCAGTACTTC.

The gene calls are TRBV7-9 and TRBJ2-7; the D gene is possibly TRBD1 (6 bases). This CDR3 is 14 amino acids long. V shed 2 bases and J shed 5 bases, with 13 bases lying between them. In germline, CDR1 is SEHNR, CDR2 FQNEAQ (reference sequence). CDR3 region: CASSLSASGDEQYF. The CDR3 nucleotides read TGTGCCAGCAGCTTATCCGCCTCAGGGGACGAGCAGTACTTC.

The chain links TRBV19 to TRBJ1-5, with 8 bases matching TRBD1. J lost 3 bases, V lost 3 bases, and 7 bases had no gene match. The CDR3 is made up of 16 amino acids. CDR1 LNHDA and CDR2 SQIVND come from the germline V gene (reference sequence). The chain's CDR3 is CASSIRGRRSNQPQHF. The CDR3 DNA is TGTGCCAGTAGTATCAGGGGGCGAAGGTCCAATCAGCCCCAGCATTTT. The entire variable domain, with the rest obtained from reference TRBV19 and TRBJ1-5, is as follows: DGGITQSPKYLFRKEGQNVTLSCEQNLNHDAMYWYRQDPGQGLRLIYYSQIVNDFQKGDIAEGYSVSREKKESFPLTVTSAQKNPTAFYLCASSIRGRRSNQPQHFGDGTRLSIL.

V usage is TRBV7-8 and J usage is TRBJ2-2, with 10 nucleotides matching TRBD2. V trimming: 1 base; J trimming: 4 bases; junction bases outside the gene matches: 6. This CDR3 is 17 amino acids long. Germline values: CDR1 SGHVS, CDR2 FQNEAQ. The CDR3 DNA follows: TGTGCCAGCAGCTTAGTTAGGACTAGCGGTCGCACCGGGGAGCTGTTTTTT. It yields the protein CASSLVRTSGRTGELFF.

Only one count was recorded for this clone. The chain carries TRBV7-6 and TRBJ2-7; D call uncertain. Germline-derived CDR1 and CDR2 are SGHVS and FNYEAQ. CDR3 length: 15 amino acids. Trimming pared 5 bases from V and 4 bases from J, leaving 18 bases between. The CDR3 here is CASSPDSLRAYEQYF. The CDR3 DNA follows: TGTGCCAGCAGCCCCGACTCGCTCCGCGCTTACGAGCAGTACTTC.

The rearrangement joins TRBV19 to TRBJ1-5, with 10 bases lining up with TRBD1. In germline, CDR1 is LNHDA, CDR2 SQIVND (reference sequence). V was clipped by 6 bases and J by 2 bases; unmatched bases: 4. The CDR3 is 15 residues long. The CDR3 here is CASSLDRGRNQPQHF. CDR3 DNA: TGTGCCAGTAGCCTTGACAGGGGGCGCAATCAGCCCCAGCATTTT.

The CDR3, as DNA: TGTGCCAGCAGTGATGGTTCGGGGTATGGTCATGGCTACACCTTC. Translating gives CASSDGSGYGHGYTF. V is TRBV25-1 and J is TRBJ1-2; D gene unclear. CDR1 is MGHDK, CDR2 SYGVNS, per germline. Trimming cost V 3 bases and J 6 bases, with 17 bases left between them. The CDR3 consists of 15 residues.

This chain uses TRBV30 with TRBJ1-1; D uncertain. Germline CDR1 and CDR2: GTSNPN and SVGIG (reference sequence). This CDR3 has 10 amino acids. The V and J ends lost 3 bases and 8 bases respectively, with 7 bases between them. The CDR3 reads CAWRRREAFF. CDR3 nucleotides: TGTGCCTGGAGGAGAAGAGAAGCTTTCTTT.

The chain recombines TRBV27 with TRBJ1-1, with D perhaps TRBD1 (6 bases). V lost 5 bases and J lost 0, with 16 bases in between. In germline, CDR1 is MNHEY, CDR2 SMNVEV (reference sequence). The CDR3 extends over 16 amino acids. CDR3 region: CASSKQGWDMNTEAFF. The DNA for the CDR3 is TGTGCCAGCAGTAAACAGGGTTGGGACATGAACACTGAAGCTTTCTTT.

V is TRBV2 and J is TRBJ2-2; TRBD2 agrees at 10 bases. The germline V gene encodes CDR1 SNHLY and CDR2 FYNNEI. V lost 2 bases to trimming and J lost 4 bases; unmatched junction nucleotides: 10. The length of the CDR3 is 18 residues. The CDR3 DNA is TGTGCCAGCAGTGAACCGGCGAGCGGGGGGGCTTTCACCGGGGAGCTGTTTTTT. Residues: CASSEPASGGAFTGELFF.

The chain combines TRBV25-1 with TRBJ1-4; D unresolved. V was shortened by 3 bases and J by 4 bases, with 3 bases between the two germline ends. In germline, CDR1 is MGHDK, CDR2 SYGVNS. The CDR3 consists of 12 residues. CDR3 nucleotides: TGTGCCAGCAGTGACGGTAATGAAAAACTGTTTTTT. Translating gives CASSDGNEKLFF.

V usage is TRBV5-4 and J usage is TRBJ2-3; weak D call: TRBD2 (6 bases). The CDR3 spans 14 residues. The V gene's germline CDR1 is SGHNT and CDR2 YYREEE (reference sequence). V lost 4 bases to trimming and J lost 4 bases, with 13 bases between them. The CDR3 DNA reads TGTGCCAGCAGCAGGGAGGCGCTCTCAGATACGCAGTATTTT. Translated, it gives CASSREALSDTQYF. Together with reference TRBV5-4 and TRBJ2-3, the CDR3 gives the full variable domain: ETGVTQSPTHLIKTRGQQVTLRCSSQSGHNTVSWYQQALGQGPQFIFQYYREEENGRGNFPPRFSGLQFPNYSSELNVNALELDDSALYLCASSREALSDTQYFGPGTRLTVL.

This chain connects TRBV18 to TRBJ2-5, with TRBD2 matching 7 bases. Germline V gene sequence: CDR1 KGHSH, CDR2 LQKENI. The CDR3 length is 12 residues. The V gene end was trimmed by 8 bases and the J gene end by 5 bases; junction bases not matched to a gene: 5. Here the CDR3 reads CASAGGGETQYF. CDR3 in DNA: TGTGCCAGCGCTGGGGGGGGTGAGACCCAGTACTTC.